The clone carrying this TCR beta chain was observed a single time. The sample is drawn from a study of CD8 T cells in Susac syndrome. Sequencing of TCR beta was performed on blood CD8+ and CD4+ T cells. CDR3 length: 14 residues. Germline V gene lookup returns CDR1 MNHEY and CDR2 SVGEGT. V lost 7 bases to trimming and J lost 5 bases; unmatched junction nucleotides: 9. Random hexamers primed reverse transcription of about 0.5 to 1 ug RNA. Across 54 Vbeta and 13 Jbeta, immunoSEQ multiplex PCR amplified TCR beta CDR3. From the immunoSEQ multiplex PCR reads, TCRdb called clonotypes with MiXCR, one entry per CDR3 protein. The sample has approximately 210,000 distinct CDR3 sequences, 85% to 95% seen once; the top ten hold 0.15%.

The sequenced material came from CD4+ T cells from PBMCs. The chain is built from TRBV6-2 or TRBV6-3 and TRBJ2-7, with TRBD1 matching 9 bases. This receptor was identified in a human donor with Susac syndrome. As DNA, the CDR3 is TGTGCCAGCATTTCCCGGGACAGGGACCACGAGCAGTACTTC. This encodes CASISRDRDHEQYF.